This is a list of T cell receptor beta chains from one sample in a study of human CD8 memory T cell subsets. TCRdb re-analyzed the 5' RACE reads; it lists each CDR3 protein once, without DNA. The repertoire table contains approximately 9,900 distinct CDR3 sequences. The specimen was CD8+ T cells from PBMCs. The source is a human donor in good health. Both conserved end residues are part of each CDR3. Fields, in order: V gene, clone size, J gene, CDR3 protein. Some rows mark clone size as missing; the rest say once, few, many or name a class of expanded clone.

v_call: TRBV20-1; clone_size: .; j_call: TRBJ1-4; cdr3_aa: CSARLTGTGNEKLFF
v_call: TRBV5-4; clone_size: .; j_call: TRBJ2-7; cdr3_aa: CASSPYPSVLGYEQYF
v_call: TRBV13; clone_size: .; j_call: TRBJ2-7; cdr3_aa: CASSSRITVNYEQYF
v_call: TRBV7-9; clone_size: .; j_call: TRBJ2-3; cdr3_aa: CASSLGRTGTGLFGTQYF
v_call: TRBV20-1; clone_size: large; j_call: TRBJ1-5; cdr3_aa: CSAPDPGQGHQPQHF
v_call: TRBV10-1; clone_size: medium-sized; j_call: TRBJ2-7; cdr3_aa: CASSEGGGYEQYF
v_call: TRBV20-1; clone_size: .; j_call: TRBJ2-5; cdr3_aa: CSASPPGQGAETQYF
v_call: TRBV20-1; clone_size: medium-sized; j_call: TRBJ1-1; cdr3_aa: CSARDLGLGTEAFF
v_call: TRBV2; clone_size: .; j_call: TRBJ2-3; cdr3_aa: CASRELDFSDTQYF
v_call: TRBV6-2/TRBV6-3; clone_size: medium-sized; j_call: TRBJ2-3; cdr3_aa: CASSTTSGKADTQYF
v_call: TRBV6-2/TRBV6-3; clone_size: .; j_call: TRBJ2-1; cdr3_aa: CASSYQGPTYNEQFF
v_call: TRBV29-1; clone_size: .; j_call: TRBJ2-3; cdr3_aa: CSASGPYTDTQYF
v_call: TRBV7-8; clone_size: .; j_call: TRBJ2-3; cdr3_aa: CASSNTQGAVGDTQYF
v_call: TRBV2; clone_size: .; j_call: TRBJ2-5; cdr3_aa: CASSASGGAQETQYF
v_call: TRBV4-1; clone_size: .; j_call: TRBJ2-1; cdr3_aa: CASSRDAGTYNEQFF
v_call: TRBV28; clone_size: .; j_call: TRBJ1-2; cdr3_aa: CASRRTDGRNYGYTF
v_call: TRBV7-9; clone_size: .; j_call: TRBJ2-5; cdr3_aa: CASSIGTQETQYF
v_call: TRBV6-5; clone_size: .; j_call: TRBJ1-5; cdr3_aa: CASRNRLAEPQHF
v_call: TRBV29-1; clone_size: medium-sized; j_call: TRBJ1-1; cdr3_aa: CSVALNTEAFF
v_call: TRBV7-2; clone_size: .; j_call: TRBJ1-2; cdr3_aa: CASSTYFQGAHGYTF
v_call: TRBV20-1; clone_size: .; j_call: TRBJ2-7; cdr3_aa: CSARDLVRETYEQYF
v_call: TRBV12-3/TRBV12-4; clone_size: .; j_call: TRBJ1-2; cdr3_aa: CASSPYDWYGYGYTF
v_call: TRBV21-1; clone_size: .; j_call: TRBJ1-1; cdr3_aa: CASSNWTEAFF
v_call: TRBV27; clone_size: .; j_call: TRBJ1-5; cdr3_aa: CASSLFQGSWPQHF
v_call: TRBV10-3; clone_size: medium-sized; j_call: TRBJ2-7; cdr3_aa: CAISESGTSYEQYF
v_call: TRBV5-6; clone_size: medium-sized; j_call: TRBJ2-7; cdr3_aa: CASSLAGGTHYEQYF